This T cell receptor beta chain appears in the sequencing data of a study of T cell responses to AZD1222 COVID-19 vaccine. Whole-study findings and limits: Donors in the cohort were predominantly white British and more often female, and clonal diversity was possibly underestimated.

Trimming removed 7 bases from V and 4 bases from J, with 20 bases in between. The germline gives CDR1 MNHNY, CDR2 SVGAGI (reference sequence). The CDR3 totals 16 residues. The assay was immunoSEQ multiplex PCR, and TCRdb's table has in-frame clones only and misses some. The table records around 200,000 clones, 94% of them present only once. Comments on this clone: Its antigen is not identified.

Pooling covered second doses at about 4 or about 12 weeks. The receptor's source is an adult who received the AZD1222 COVID-19 vaccine. The rearrangement joins TRBV6-6 to TRBJ1-5, with a possible D match to TRBD1 (5 bases). The sample was peripheral blood, taken 28 days after the second AZD1222 dose. For the CDR3, the DNA is TGTGCCAGCACCCACGGGGGGGTGAGGGATAATCAGCCCCAGCATTTT. This sequence encodes CASTHGGVRDNQPQHF.